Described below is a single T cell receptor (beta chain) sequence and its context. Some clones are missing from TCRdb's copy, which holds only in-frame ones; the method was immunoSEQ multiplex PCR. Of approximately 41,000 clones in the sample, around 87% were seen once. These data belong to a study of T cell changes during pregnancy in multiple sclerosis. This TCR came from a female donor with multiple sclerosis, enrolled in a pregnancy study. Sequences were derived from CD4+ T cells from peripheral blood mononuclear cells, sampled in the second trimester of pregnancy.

CDR3 amino acids: CASSLVGQYNEQFF. The CDR3 nucleotides are TGTGCCAGCAGCTTAGTTGGACAGTACAATGAGCAGTTCTTC. This chain joins TRBV7-9 and TRBJ2-1; a weak D match, TRBD1 (6 bases). Trimming removed 1 base from V and 4 bases from J, with 8 bases in between. In germline, CDR1 is SEHNR, CDR2 FQNEAQ (reference sequence). The CDR3 contains 14 residues.